The text below deals with one T cell receptor beta chain. The target antigen is unknown. There are 13 residues in the CDR3. Per the germline V gene, CDR1 is SNHLY and CDR2 is FYNNEI. V gave up 6 bases and J gave up 4 bases, with 12 bases separating them. The record originates from a study of CD8 T cells in ankylosing spondylitis. The study's findings and limits: For ankylosing spondylitis blood, a TCR beta motif of 7 to 9 highly homologous variants appeared characteristic.

A single record per CDR3 protein comes from TCRdb applying MiXCR to the 5' RACE reads. The sample has fewer than 500,000 distinct CDR3 sequences; 20% to 25% are singletons. The sequencing sample was made of blood, either unsorted or a sorted T cell fraction (not recorded which). The clonotype was recovered from a male donor with ankylosing spondylitis. The chain joins TRBV2 to TRBJ1-2, with TRBD1 as a possible D gene (5 bases). CDR3 protein: CASRDAGRYGYTF. CDR3 bases: TGTGCCAGCAGGGATGCAGGGCGCTATGGCTACACCTTC.